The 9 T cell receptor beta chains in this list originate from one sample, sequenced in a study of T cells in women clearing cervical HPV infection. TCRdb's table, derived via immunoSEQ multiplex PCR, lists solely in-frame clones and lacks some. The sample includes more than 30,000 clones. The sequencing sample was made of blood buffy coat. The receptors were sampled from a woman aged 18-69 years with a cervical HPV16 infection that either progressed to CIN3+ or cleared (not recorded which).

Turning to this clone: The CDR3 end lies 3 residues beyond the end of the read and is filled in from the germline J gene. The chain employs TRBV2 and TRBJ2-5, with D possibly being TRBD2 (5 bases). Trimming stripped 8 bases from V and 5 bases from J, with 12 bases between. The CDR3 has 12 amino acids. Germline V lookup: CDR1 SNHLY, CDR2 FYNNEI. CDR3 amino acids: CASCYSVETQYF. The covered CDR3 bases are TGTGCCAGCTGCTATAGCGTTGAGACC.

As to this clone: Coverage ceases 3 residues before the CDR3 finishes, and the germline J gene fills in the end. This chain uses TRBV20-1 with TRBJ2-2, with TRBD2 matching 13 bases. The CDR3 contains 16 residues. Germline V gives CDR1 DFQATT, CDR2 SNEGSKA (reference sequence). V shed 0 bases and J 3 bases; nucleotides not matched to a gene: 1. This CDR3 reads CSAREGLAGDTGELFF. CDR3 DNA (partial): TGCAGTGCTAGAGAAGGACTAGCGGGAGACACCGGGGAG.

The CDR3 loop is CAWTSHLQETQYF. The CDR3 bases that were read are TGTGCCTGGACATCCCATTTGCAAGAGACC. This chain links TRBV30 with TRBJ2-5; D call uncertain. The read terminates 3 residues ahead of where the CDR3 ends, so the germline J gene completes it. The V and J ends lost 4 bases and 2 bases respectively, with 11 bases between them. This CDR3 has 13 residues. Germline V CDR1 and CDR2: GTSNPN, SVGIG (reference sequence).

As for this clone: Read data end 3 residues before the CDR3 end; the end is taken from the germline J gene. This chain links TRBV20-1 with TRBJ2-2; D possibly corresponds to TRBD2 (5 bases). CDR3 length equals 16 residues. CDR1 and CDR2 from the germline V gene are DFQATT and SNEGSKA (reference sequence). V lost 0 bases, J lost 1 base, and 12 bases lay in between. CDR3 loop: CSARDPSGENTGELFF. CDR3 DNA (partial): TGCAGTGCTAGAGACCCTTCCGGGGAGAACACCGGGGAG.

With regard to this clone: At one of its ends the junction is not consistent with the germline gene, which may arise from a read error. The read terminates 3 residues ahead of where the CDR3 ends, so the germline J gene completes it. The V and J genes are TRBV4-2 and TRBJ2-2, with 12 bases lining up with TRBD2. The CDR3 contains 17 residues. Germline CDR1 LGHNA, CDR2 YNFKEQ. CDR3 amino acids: CASSQDPGLAGTGELFF. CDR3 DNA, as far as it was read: TGCGCCAGCAGCCAAGACCCCGGACTAGCGGGAACCGGGGAG.

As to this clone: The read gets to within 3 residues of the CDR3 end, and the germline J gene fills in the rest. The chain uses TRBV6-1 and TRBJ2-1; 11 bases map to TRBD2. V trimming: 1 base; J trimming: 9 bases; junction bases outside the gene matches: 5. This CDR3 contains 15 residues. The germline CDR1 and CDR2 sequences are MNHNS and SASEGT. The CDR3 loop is CASSEVAGGPAEQFF. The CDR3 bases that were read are TGTGCCAGCAGTGAAGTAGCGGGGGGGCCTGCTGAG.

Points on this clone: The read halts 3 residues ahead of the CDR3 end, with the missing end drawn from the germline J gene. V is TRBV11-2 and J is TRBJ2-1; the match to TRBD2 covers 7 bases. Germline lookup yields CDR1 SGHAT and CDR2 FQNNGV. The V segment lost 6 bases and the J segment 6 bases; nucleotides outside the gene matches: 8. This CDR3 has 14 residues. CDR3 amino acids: CASSGGVLGNEQFF. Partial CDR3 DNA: TGTGCCAGCAGTGGGGGGGTCTTGGGCAATGAG. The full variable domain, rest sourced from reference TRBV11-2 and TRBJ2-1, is EAGVAQSPRYKIIEKRQSVAFWCNPISGHATLYWYQQILGQGPKLLIQFQNNGVVDDSQLPKDRFSAERLKGVDSTLKIQPAKLEDSAVYLCASSGGVLGNEQFFGPGTRLTVL.

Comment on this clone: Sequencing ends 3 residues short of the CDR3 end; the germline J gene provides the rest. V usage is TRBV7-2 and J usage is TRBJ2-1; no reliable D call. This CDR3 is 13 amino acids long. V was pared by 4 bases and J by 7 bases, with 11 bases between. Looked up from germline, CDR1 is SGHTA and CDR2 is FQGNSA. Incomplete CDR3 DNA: TGTGCCAGCAGCTCCTACCTAACTAATGAG. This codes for CASSSYLTNE. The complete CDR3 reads CASSSYLTNEQFF.

CDR3 bases read: TGTGCCAGTAGAAGAGGACAGGGGACCGGGGAG. Translated: CASRRGQGTGE. The whole CDR3 reads CASRRGQGTGELFF. V and J are TRBV19 and TRBJ2-2, with 9 bases fitting TRBD1. The observed sequence ends 3 residues before the CDR3 terminus, with the missing tail filled in from the germline J gene. The CDR3 is made up of 14 amino acids. Germline CDR1 and CDR2: LNHDA and SQIVND (reference sequence). V lost 6 bases to trimming and J lost 5 bases; unmatched junction nucleotides: 4.